Shown below are 5 T cell receptor beta chains from a single sample sequenced in a study of cytomegalovirus exposure and HLA in healthy donors. It was with 60 Vbeta and 13 Jbeta primers that the PCR ran. Some clones are missing from TCRdb's copy, which holds only in-frame ones; the method was immunoSEQ multiplex PCR. The sample includes around 150,000 clones, 65% to 75% of them seen just once. The sequencing input was PBMCs. Receptors were obtained from a man in his 60s in good health and CMV-seronegative.

The chain recombines TRBV28 with TRBJ1-1; TRBD1 is a possible D gene (6 bases). The CDR3 is 15 amino acids. Germline V gene sequence: CDR1 MDHEN, CDR2 SYDVKM. Trimming removed 6 bases at V and 1 base at J, with 15 bases between. CDR3 residues: CASRTRGGPNTEAFF. Written as DNA, the CDR3 is TGTGCCAGCAGGACTCGGGGGGGCCCGAACACTGAAGCTTTCTTT.

This clone was counted a single time. The chain has TRBV6-6 and TRBJ2-2; 11 positions agree with TRBD1. Germline loops: CDR1 MNHNY, CDR2 SVGAGI (reference sequence). The CDR3 length is 14 residues. The V gene end was trimmed by 5 bases and the J gene end by 4 bases; junction bases not matched to a gene: 0. The CDR3 DNA follows: TGTGCCAGCAGTGGGACAGGGGGCACCGGGGAGCTGTTTTTT. The encoded protein is CASSGTGGTGELFF.

The V gene is TRBV7-3, the J gene TRBJ2-1, with 11 bases fitting TRBD2. Trimming took 2 bases from V and 1 from J; bases not matched to a gene: 13. Germline V lookup: CDR1 SGHTA, CDR2 FQGTGA. There are 20 residues in the CDR3. CDR3 nucleotides: TGTGCCAGCAGCTTAGTCCCCACTAGCGGGAGCGCGGTGTCCTACAATGAGCAGTTCTTC. Protein product: CASSLVPTSGSAVSYNEQFF.

This chain joins TRBV11-1 and TRBJ2-1, with D tentatively TRBD1 (6 bases). V was shortened by 1 base and J by 6 bases, with 13 bases between the two germline ends. The germline V gene encodes CDR1 SGHAT and CDR2 FQDESV (reference sequence). The CDR3 is 15 amino acids. CDR3 sequence: CASSLVGWGLNEQFF. DNA for the CDR3: TGTGCCAGCAGCTTAGTGGGGTGGGGGCTCAATGAGCAGTTCTTC.

J is TRBJ1-5 and V is TRBV27, with 10 bases aligning to TRBD1. The CDR3 has 15 amino acids. Germline V gene sequence: CDR1 MNHEY, CDR2 SMNVEV (reference sequence). V dropped 5 bases and J dropped 2; count of bases not matched to a gene: 3. The CDR3 nucleotides are TGTGCCAGCAGTCCCGGGACAGGGGGCAATCAGCCCCAGCATTTT. Its protein is CASSPGTGGNQPQHF.